These T cell receptor beta chains were read from a single sample in a study of blood T cell repertoires in COVID-19. Measured with immunoSEQ multiplex PCR; TCRdb has only the in-frame clones, and not every one. The repertoire consists of 88,000 or so clones, with less than 90% occurring once and the leading ten covering approximately 3.9%. The sequencing sample was made of peripheral blood. The origin of the receptors is a man aged 60-69 years with acute or convalescent COVID-19. Both conserved end residues are part of each CDR3. A D gene is named only where the DNA matches it firmly. For some rows the clone size is stated as once, few or many, or as a class when expanded; others skip it.

D gene,V gene,J gene,clone size,CDR3 DNA,CDR3 protein
TRBD2,TRBV3-1/TRBV3-2,TRBJ2-2,.,TGTGCCAGCAGATCCGCGGGGGCCGGGGAGCTGTTTTTT,CASRSAGAGELFF
TRBD1,TRBV18,TRBJ1-4,.,TGTGCCAGCCCCGAAGGGGCAGGGGGAATTACTAATGAAAAACTGTTTTTT,CASPEGAGGITNEKLFF
.,TRBV7-2,TRBJ2-2,.,TGTGCCAGCAGCTTTCTGTTAAGGGGCGGGGAGCTGTTTTTT,CASSFLLRGGELFF
TRBD1,TRBV4-1,TRBJ1-5,.,TGCGCCAGCAGCCAAGGGGACAGGGGAGAACAGCCCCAGCATTTT,CASSQGDRGEQPQHF
.,TRBV9,TRBJ2-5,.,TGTGCCAGCAGCCCCCAGCTAGCGATCGAGACCCAGTACTTC,CASSPQLAIETQYF
TRBD1,TRBV7-6,TRBJ1-5,.,TGTGCCAGCAGCTTGGGGACAGGGGTAAGCCAGCCCCAGCATTTT,CASSLGTGVSQPQHF
.,TRBV23-1,TRBJ2-5,.,TGCGCCAGCAGTCATTGTCTCGAGATGCAAGAGACCCAGTACTTC,CASSHCLEMQETQYF
TRBD1,TRBV9,TRBJ1-1,.,TGTGCCAGCAGCGTAGCCCCAAGAGACAGGGTCACTGAAGCTTTCTTT,CASSVAPRDRVTEAFF
TRBD2,TRBV6-2/TRBV6-3,TRBJ2-3,.,TGTGCCAGCAGTTTAGCGGGGGACACAGATACGCAGTATTTT,CASSLAGDTDTQYF
.,TRBV18,TRBJ2-3,many,TGTGCCAGCTCACCCTGGCCAGGGGGGACGACAGATACGCAGTATTTT,CASSPWPGGTTDTQYF
.,TRBV5-1,TRBJ2-3,.,TGCGCCAGCAGCTTGGGACTAGTCACAGATACGCAGTATTTT,CASSLGLVTDTQYF
.,TRBV5-5,TRBJ2-1,.,TGTGCCAGCAGCGTCGACAGCTCCTACAATGAGCAGTTCTTC,CASSVDSSYNEQFF
TRBD1,TRBV29-1,TRBJ1-3,.,TGCAGCGTTGAAGTGGGGCAGGGGGTTGGAAACACCATATATTTT,CSVEVGQGVGNTIYF
.,TRBV15,TRBJ2-7,.,TGTGCCACCAGCACCACAGGCACCTACGAGCAGTACTTC,CATSTTGTYEQYF
.,TRBV7-8,TRBJ1-1,.,TGTGCCAGCAGCTTAGGGCTCATGAACACTGAAGCTTTCTTT,CASSLGLMNTEAFF
TRBD2,TRBV30,TRBJ2-1,.,TGTGCCTGGAGTTCTCAATTTAGCGGGGACAATGAGCAGTTCTTC,CAWSSQFSGDNEQFF
.,TRBV30,TRBJ2-1,.,TGTGCCTGGGTACAGGGGAGGTCATACAATGAGCAGTTCTTC,CAWVQGRSYNEQFF
.,TRBV5-4,TRBJ1-3,once,TGTGCCAGCAGCGGAGGACGGAACTCTGGAAACACCATATATTTT,CASSGGRNSGNTIYF
.,TRBV20-1,TRBJ2-1,once,TGCAGTGCTAGAGTCAACAGTAAGCAGTTCTTC,CSARVNSKQFF
.,TRBV6-6,TRBJ1-1,.,TGTGCCAGCAGTTACCGGGGGGCTGGGACTGAAGCTTTCTTT,CASSYRGAGTEAFF
.,TRBV7-2,TRBJ1-5,.,TGTGCCAGCAGCTTAGGGTCGGGTGGGCAGCCCCAGCATTTT,CASSLGSGGQPQHF
.,TRBV5-6,TRBJ2-7,.,TGTGCCAGCAGCCGGATGGAGTCGGGCTACGAGCAGTACTTC,CASSRMESGYEQYF
TRBD1,TRBV5-6,TRBJ1-4,.,TGTGCCAGCAGTAGCCCCCGTCAGGGGGCTCGTGAAAAACTGTTTTTT,CASSSPRQGAREKLFF
.,TRBV21-1,TRBJ2-5,.,TGTGCCAGCAGCAAAGGCAGGGGACCACAAGAGACCCAGTACTTC,CASSKGRGPQETQYF
.,TRBV6-5,TRBJ1-6,once,TGTGCCAGCCAGGGAAGGGATTCACCCCTCCACTTT,CASQGRDSPLHF
TRBD2,TRBV18,TRBJ2-6,.,TGTGCCAGCTCACTCGGCCGACTAGCGGGGGGATTTGCTGGGGCCAACGTCCTGACTTTC,CASSLGRLAGGFAGANVLTF
TRBD1,TRBV27,TRBJ1-5,.,TGTGCCAGCAGAATACCCGGGACAGGAAGCAATCAGCCCCAGCATTTT,CASRIPGTGSNQPQHF
TRBD1,TRBV5-5,TRBJ1-5,once,TGTGCCAGCAGCTCGACAGGGAATAACAATCAGCCCCAGCATTTT,CASSSTGNNNQPQHF
.,TRBV9,TRBJ1-3,.,TGTGCCAGCAGTTCATCTAGCTCTGGAAACACCATATATTTT,CASSSSSSGNTIYF
.,TRBV3-1/TRBV3-2,TRBJ2-7,.,TGTGCCAGCAGCCAAGTAACTGGGCAGGTCGAGCAGTACTTC,CASSQVTGQVEQYF
TRBD1,TRBV6-5,TRBJ1-1,.,TGTGCCAGCAGTTACATCAGGACAGGACTAAACACTGAAGCTTTCTTT,CASSYIRTGLNTEAFF
.,TRBV6-1,TRBJ1-6,.,TGTGCCAGCAGTGAAGCGAAACAGATTAATTCACCCCTCCACTTT,CASSEAKQINSPLHF
.,TRBV14,TRBJ2-5,.,TGTGCCAGCAGCCCCCGGGACCAAGAGACCCAGTACTTC,CASSPRDQETQYF
.,TRBV4-1,TRBJ2-5,.,TGCGCCAGCAGCCAAGATTTCAGGGTCGAGGAGACCCAGTACTTC,CASSQDFRVEETQYF
.,TRBV10-3,TRBJ2-7,.,TGTGCCATCAGTGAGTCGACTGAGCAGTACTTC,CAISESTEQYF
TRBD2,TRBV19,TRBJ2-4,.,TGTGCCAGTACGGCTGCGGGGGTAGACATTCAGTACTTC,CASTAAGVDIQYF
TRBD1,TRBV5-4,TRBJ2-2,.,TGTGCGGGGGGACAGGGCATAGGCGGGGAGCTGTTTTTT,CAGGQGIGGELFF
TRBD2,TRBV10-3,TRBJ2-7,once,TGTGCCATCAATGCGGGGGGTGCATCCTACGAGCAGTACTTC,CAINAGGASYEQYF
.,TRBV3-1/TRBV3-2,TRBJ2-7,.,TGTGCCAGCAGCCAAACTACTATCCCCTCCTACGAGCAGTACTTC,CASSQTTIPSYEQYF
TRBD1,TRBV9,TRBJ1-1,.,TGTGCCAGCAGCCGCTCGACAGGGGACACTGAAGCTTTCTTT,CASSRSTGDTEAFF
TRBD1,TRBV11-3,TRBJ2-1,medium-sized,TGTGCCAGCAGTTTCCGGGACAGACCGGACAATGAGCAGTTCTTC,CASSFRDRPDNEQFF
TRBD2,TRBV11-3,TRBJ2-7,.,TGTGCCAGCAGCTTAGATGGTCTAGCGGGACGCGAGCAGTACTTC,CASSLDGLAGREQYF
.,TRBV5-1,TRBJ2-2,.,TGCGCCAGCAGCTTTTCCCAGGACACCGGGGAGCTGTTTTTT,CASSFSQDTGELFF
TRBD1,TRBV7-9,TRBJ2-7,few,TGTGCCAGCAGCTTACGGGACAGGGTATACGAGCAGTACTTC,CASSLRDRVYEQYF
TRBD2,TRBV4-3,TRBJ2-2,.,TGCGCCAGCAGCCAATTACTAGCGGGGCCGAACACCGGGGAGCTGTTTTTT,CASSQLLAGPNTGELFF
.,TRBV7-7,TRBJ2-5,.,TGTGCTAGCAGCTCAGACAGGTCAGAGACCCAGTACTTC,CASSSDRSETQYF
.,TRBV11-2,TRBJ2-7,few,TGTGCCAGCAGCTCGTTCCGAGGCTACGAGCAGTACTTC,CASSSFRGYEQYF
.,TRBV6-4,TRBJ2-2,many,TGTGCCAGCACCCCGACAGGAGCGAACACCGGGGAGCTGTTTTTT,CASTPTGANTGELFF